Following are 27 T cell receptor beta chains from one sample sequenced in a study of cytomegalovirus exposure and HLA in healthy donors listed by TCRdb under 2017. Library method: the immunoSEQ multiplex PCR assay. This immuneACCESS table, as held by TCRdb, lists in-frame sequences with V and J called but not all clones. Of the missing ones, under half trace to an unresolved V gene in checked studies; the others have no known cause. Across this sample there are roughly 130,000 clones, with about 88% seen only once. Of the sample, 9% is held by the ten largest clones. Specimen: PBMCs. The receptors originated from a young woman in good health and CMV-seropositive.

The CDR3 region has the DNA TGTGCCAGCAGCTTACGGTCCAGGGTAGATAATTCACCCCTCCACTTT. Protein product: CASSLRSRVDNSPLHF. The V call is TRBV7-2, the J call TRBJ1-6; D possibly corresponds to TRBD1 (5 bases). Germline V gene data show CDR1 as SGHTA and CDR2 as FQGNSA. V was clipped by 2 bases and J by 5 bases, with 13 bases between them. This CDR3 contains 16 residues.

The rearrangement uses TRBV28 and TRBJ1-5, with TRBD1 matching over 7 bases. Germline CDR1 and CDR2: MDHEN and SYDVKM. CDR3 length: 19 residues. The V and J ends lost 6 bases and 4 bases, in that order; junction bases with no gene match: 21. The CDR3 sequence is CASSPPTRRYRGPNQPQHF. For the CDR3, the DNA is TGTGCCAGCAGCCCACCAACGCGGCGATATAGGGGGCCGAATCAGCCCCAGCATTTT.

The chain carries TRBV7-2 and TRBJ1-2; 7 bases match TRBD1. The length of the CDR3 is 14 residues. Germline V lookup: CDR1 SGHTA, CDR2 FQGNSA. With 5 bases clipped from V and 8 bases from J, the junction kept 11 bases outside the gene matches. CDR3 DNA: TGTGCCAGCAGCGCAGAGACAGGGCTTGGCGGCTACACCTTC. This encodes CASSAETGLGGYTF.

The rearrangement uses TRBV18 and TRBJ1-4; D uncertain. In germline, CDR1 is KGHSH, CDR2 LQKENI. The CDR3 extends over 17 amino acids. V was shortened by 0 bases and J by 0 bases, with 11 bases between the two germline ends. CDR3 in amino acids: CASSPPGLKTTNEKLFF. As DNA, the CDR3 is TGTGCCAGCTCACCACCCGGGTTGAAAACAACTAATGAAAAACTGTTTTTT.

This chain connects TRBV11-2 to TRBJ1-3, with D possibly TRBD1 on 5 matching bases. Germline values: CDR1 SGHAT, CDR2 FQNNGV. With 5 bases removed from V and 9 bases from J, the gap between germline ends came to 8 bases. The CDR3 runs 11 residues. The CDR3 region has the DNA TGTGCCAGCAGCGGAGGGGTCACCATATATTTT. Its translation: CASSGGVTIYF.

V is TRBV27 and J is TRBJ1-2; 7 nucleotides agree with TRBD1. The ends lost 5 bases at V and 2 bases at J; junction bases unmatched: 11. Germline V lookup: CDR1 MNHEY, CDR2 SMNVEV (reference sequence). The CDR3 covers 16 residues. CDR3 region: CASSPTGQWLNYGYTF. The CDR3 nucleotides are TGTGCCAGCAGTCCCACGGGACAGTGGTTAAACTATGGCTACACCTTC.

V gene TRBV4-1 combines with J gene TRBJ1-4, with 8 bases fitting TRBD1. Trimming at V came to 8 bases and at J to 8 bases, leaving 10 bases not matched to a gene. The CDR3 length is 14 residues. Germline V CDR1 and CDR2: MGHRA, YSYEKL. The CDR3 region is CASEKDRVGEKLFF. The CDR3 coding sequence is TGCGCCAGCGAAAAGGACAGGGTTGGCGAAAAACTGTTTTTT.

J is TRBJ2-5 and V is TRBV10-1, with TRBD2 matching over 13 bases. The CDR3 runs 16 residues. Germline V lookup: CDR1 WNHNN, CDR2 SYGVQD (reference sequence). V lost 6 bases and J lost 0; bases outside the gene matches: 4. Here the CDR3 reads CASRKLAGGYQETQYF. DNA of the CDR3: TGCGCCAGCAGGAAACTAGCGGGGGGGTACCAAGAGACCCAGTACTTC.

V and J are TRBV2 and TRBJ2-4; the D is unclear. Per germline, CDR1 SNHLY and CDR2 FYNNEI. The CDR3 spans 13 residues. V was trimmed by 7 bases and J by 0 bases, leaving 7 bases between them. The CDR3 here is CASNGLAKNIQYF. The CDR3 nucleotides read TGTGCCAGCAATGGGCTAGCCAAAAACATTCAGTACTTC.

Here the CDR3 DNA reads TGTGCCAGCAGCCACCAGGGATTGCAGGAGCAGTACTTC. The encoded protein is CASSHQGLQEQYF. The chain couples TRBV6-6 to TRBJ2-7, with D tentatively TRBD1 (5 bases). V was shortened by 6 bases and J by 7 bases, with 16 bases between the two germline ends. The CDR3 totals 13 residues. CDR1 and CDR2 (germline): MNHNY, SVGAGI (reference sequence).

The chain links TRBV18 to TRBJ2-2, with 10 bases that match TRBD2. This CDR3 is built from 17 residues. The ends lost 0 bases at V and 5 bases at J; junction bases unmatched: 6. The germline CDR1 and CDR2 sequences are KGHSH and LQKENI. The CDR3 nucleotides are TGTGCCAGCTCACCACCCACCCCACTAGCGGGAACCGGGGAGCTGTTTTTT. This gives the protein CASSPPTPLAGTGELFF.

The chain combines TRBV6-1 with TRBJ1-2; D uncertain. V lost 6 bases to trimming and J lost 5 bases, with 19 bases between them. In germline, CDR1 is MNHNS, CDR2 SASEGT. This CDR3 is 15 amino acids long. DNA for the CDR3: TGTGCCAGCAGGGCCTACGGGGATCCCTTTTATGGCTACACCTTC. Translating it yields CASRAYGDPFYGYTF.

V and J are TRBV19 and TRBJ2-7, with unresolved D. Germline V gives CDR1 LNHDA, CDR2 SQIVND (reference sequence). The V and J ends lost 1 base and 3 bases respectively, with 4 bases between them. The CDR3 is 12 amino acids. The CDR3 loop reads CASSIGRYEQYF. The CDR3 DNA reads as TGTGCCAGTAGTATAGGTCGCTACGAGCAGTACTTC.

The rearrangement joins TRBV27 to TRBJ2-2; TRBD2 matches 7 bases. Trimming at V came to 3 bases and at J to 1 base, leaving 5 bases not matched to a gene. The CDR3 runs to 16 residues. Germline V gene lookup returns CDR1 MNHEY and CDR2 SMNVEV (reference sequence). Here the CDR3 reads CASSFSGLLNTGELFF. CDR3 nucleotides: TGTGCCAGCAGTTTCTCGGGACTACTGAACACCGGGGAGCTGTTTTTT.

CDR3 sequence (DNA): TGCGCCAGCGGCCCGACAGGGCCCTACGAGCAGTACTTC. It codes for CASGPTGPYEQYF. V and J are TRBV5-1 and TRBJ2-7, with TRBD1 identical over 7 bases. Losses at the gene ends were 7 bases for V and 2 bases for J; bases not matched to a gene: 6. In germline, CDR1 is SGHRS, CDR2 YFSETQ. The CDR3 length is 13 residues. The full variable domain, in which reference TRBV5-1 and TRBJ2-7 provide the parts outside the CDR3, is KAGVTQTPRYLIKTRGQQVTLSCSPISGHRSVSWYQQTPGQGLQFLFEYFSETQRNKGNFPGRFSGRQFSNSRSEMNVSTLELGDSALYLCASGPTGPYEQYFGPGTRLTVT.

This clone was counted a single time. The genes are TRBV5-6 and TRBJ2-1; D possibly corresponds to TRBD1 (6 bases). The V end was cut by 3 bases, the J end by 5 bases, with 15 bases between. The CDR3 has 15 residues. Germline V gives CDR1 SGHDT, CDR2 YYEEEE. CDR3 region: CASSSRWDTNNEQFF. The CDR3 coding sequence is TGTGCCAGCAGCTCCCGATGGGACACTAACAATGAGCAGTTCTTC.

This clone was found once. The V and J genes are TRBV28 and TRBJ1-5; 10 bases are shared with TRBD1. The CDR3 extends over 15 amino acids. Germline lookup yields CDR1 MDHEN and CDR2 SYDVKM. The trim removed 5 bases at V and 4 bases at J, leaving 5 bases unmatched. CDR3: CASSTAGQGNQPQHF. The CDR3 DNA follows: TGTGCCAGCAGTACCGCGGGACAGGGGAATCAGCCCCAGCATTTT.

The chain is built from TRBV30 and TRBJ1-2, with D uncertain. Germline CDR1 and CDR2: GTSNPN and SVGIG (reference sequence). The germline V and J ends were trimmed by 1 base and 8 bases, with 20 bases remaining between them. The CDR3 consists of 15 residues. The CDR3 region has the DNA TGTGCCTGGAGTGGCGACCGGGGAAATGAAGAAGGCTACACCTTC. It yields the protein CAWSGDRGNEEGYTF.

V is TRBV7-3 and J is TRBJ2-1; perhaps TRBD2 as D (5 bases). There are 14 residues in the CDR3. V gave up 3 bases and J gave up 8 bases, with 14 bases separating them. From germline, CDR1 is SGHTA and CDR2 FQGTGA. CDR3 bases: TGTGCCAGCAGCTTGACGGGGTGGCTTGATGAGCAGTTCTTC. It is translated as CASSLTGWLDEQFF. Based on the CDR3 plus reference TRBV7-3 and TRBJ2-1, the full variable domain is GAGVSQTPSNKVTEKGKYVELRCDPISGHTALYWYRQSLGQGPEFLIYFQGTGAADDSGLPNDRFFAVRPEGSVSTLKIQRTERGDSAVYLCASSLTGWLDEQFFGPGTRLTVL.

This clone has only one observation. At one boundary the junction diverges from the germline segment, which might be a read error. Other DNA sequences in the same sample also yield this CDR3. J is TRBJ1-3 and V is TRBV27; TRBD1 aligns across 9 bases. Germline V gives CDR1 MNHEY, CDR2 SMNVEV (reference sequence). The CDR3 is 16 residues long. The CDR3 spells CASSIGTGSSGNTIYF. CDR3 DNA sequence: TGTGCCAGCAGTATAGGGACAGGGAGCTCTGGGAACACCATATATTTT.

This clone has a handful of counts. CDR3 coding DNA: TGTGCCAGCAGCTCCTACGCCCGGGACAGGGCTCAGCCCCAGCATTTT. This sequence encodes CASSSYARDRAQPQHF. The chain links TRBV7-9 to TRBJ1-5; 9 positions match TRBD1. CDR3 length equals 16 residues. V was pared by 4 bases and J by 6 bases, with 10 bases of the junction left unmatched. Germline V lookup: CDR1 SEHNR, CDR2 FQNEAQ (reference sequence).

The chain joins TRBV2 to TRBJ2-1, with 7 bases lining up with TRBD2. The germline gives CDR1 SNHLY, CDR2 FYNNEI. The junction had 2 bases not matched to a gene; V was cut back by 11 bases and J by 1 base. This CDR3 spans 12 amino acids. The CDR3 region has the DNA TGTGCCTGGGGGGGATCCTACAATGAGCAGTTCTTC. This sequence encodes CAWGGSYNEQFF.

The V and J genes are TRBV4-2 and TRBJ2-1, with D possibly matching TRBD2 (7 bases). The germline V and J ends were trimmed by 7 bases and 5 bases, with 18 bases remaining between them. This CDR3 is built from 15 residues. Germline loops: CDR1 LGHNA, CDR2 YNFKEQ. CDR3 region: CASNLGQGGDNEQFF. CDR3 nucleotide sequence: TGTGCCAGCAACCTGGGTCAAGGGGGGGACAATGAGCAGTTCTTC.

J is TRBJ2-6 and V is TRBV28; 10 bases fit TRBD1. V was pared by 5 bases and J by 0 bases, with 1 base of the junction left unmatched. Germline assignment: CDR1 MDHEN and CDR2 SYDVKM. The length of the CDR3 is 16 residues. CDR3: CASSGQGVSGANVLTF. CDR3 nucleotides: TGTGCCAGCAGTGGACAGGGGGTCTCTGGGGCCAACGTCCTGACTTTC. Full variable domain (missing parts from reference TRBV28 and TRBJ2-6): DVKVTQSSRYLVKRTGEKVFLECVQDMDHENMFWYRQDPGLGLRLIYFSYDVKMKEKGDIPEGYSVSREKKERFSLILESASTNQTSMYLCASSGQGVSGANVLTFGAGSRLTVL.

About this clone itself: Within the sample, other DNA sequences also encode this same CDR3. The DNA for the CDR3 is TGCGCCAGCAGCTTGTCTAGCTCCTACAATGAGCAGTTCTTC. As protein: CASSLSSSYNEQFF. The chain carries TRBV5-1 and TRBJ2-1; no reliable D call. V was clipped by 1 base and J by 0 bases, with 5 bases between them. The CDR3 has 14 residues. Germline V gives CDR1 SGHRS, CDR2 YFSETQ.

The chain links TRBV4-3 to TRBJ1-4, with 8 bases identical to TRBD1. Germline-derived CDR1 and CDR2 are LGHNA and YSLEER. CDR3 length: 16 amino acids. The V gene end was trimmed by 0 bases and the J gene end by 3 bases; junction bases not matched to a gene: 3. The CDR3 DNA reads TGCGCCAGCAGCCAAGATCTGGACAGGGCTAATGAAAAACTGTTTTTT. Protein product: CASSQDLDRANEKLFF.

This clone was seen more than once but under ten times. The V call is TRBV7-2, the J call TRBJ1-2; TRBD1 might be the D (6 bases). This CDR3 is built from 13 residues. V lost 1 base and J lost 3, with 6 bases in between. In germline, CDR1 is SGHTA, CDR2 FQGNSA. The CDR3 loop reads CASSLGTDYGYTF. CDR3 DNA: TGTGCCAGCAGCTTAGGGACAGACTATGGCTACACCTTC.